Following are 20 T cell receptor beta chains from one sample sequenced in a study of a mutant IDH1 vaccine in newly diagnosed glioma. Libraries were prepared by immunoSEQ multiplex PCR; TCRdb keeps only in-frame clonotypes and omits some of them. The sample shows under 55,000 clones, about 91% of them seen only once. Indicated time point: week 11, during vaccination. Vaccination comprised doses that each held 300 ug of mutant IDH1 20-mer peptide, plus topical imiquimod. These receptors have no identified antigens. Specimen: PBMCs, collected from a glioma patient whose treatment included an IDH1 peptide vaccine. The receptors were gathered from a man aged 50-60 years with glioma.

The V gene is TRBV6-1, the J gene TRBJ2-1; D may be TRBD2 (6 bases). The ends were cut back, 0 bases at V and 7 bases at J, with 16 bases in the middle. The CDR3 contains 16 residues. Germline-derived CDR1 and CDR2 are MNHNS and SASEGT. The CDR3 reads CASSEAWLGGNNEQFF. The CDR3 coding sequence is TGTGCCAGCAGTGAAGCGTGGCTGGGGGGTAATAATGAGCAGTTCTTC.

The chain employs TRBV7-9 and TRBJ2-7; 10 nucleotides align to TRBD1. The V segment lost 5 bases and the J segment 3 bases; nucleotides outside the gene matches: 4. The germline V gene encodes CDR1 SEHNR and CDR2 FQNEAQ (reference sequence). The CDR3 consists of 14 residues. DNA of the CDR3: TGTGCCAGCAGCACGGGACAGGGGATCTACGAGCAGTACTTC. Amino acids: CASSTGQGIYEQYF. The variable domain in full, with the rest retrieved from reference TRBV7-9 and TRBJ2-7, is DTGVSQNPRHKITKRGQNVTFRCDPISEHNRLYWYRQTLGQGPEFLTYFQNEAQLEKSRLLSDRFSAERPKGSFSTLEIQRTEQGDSAMYLCASSTGQGIYEQYFGPGTRLTVT.

This chain connects TRBV11-2 to TRBJ2-7, with unresolved D. Germline-derived CDR1 and CDR2 are SGHAT and FQNNGV. The ends were cut back, 8 bases at V and 0 bases at J, with 11 bases in the middle. This CDR3 has 13 amino acids. The CDR3 DNA reads as TGTGCCAGCGGAGTCAAGAGCTCCTACGAGCAGTACTTC. Its protein is CASGVKSSYEQYF.

This clone was seen once. The chain joins TRBV7-2 to TRBJ1-6; D might be TRBD1 (6 bases). V shed 5 bases and J shed 9 bases, with 23 bases lying between them. This CDR3 is 17 amino acids long. Germline-derived CDR1 and CDR2 are SGHTA and FQGNSA. The CDR3 loop reads CASSAGDTPRVSSPLHF. The CDR3 coding sequence is TGTGCCAGCAGCGCAGGGGATACCCCTAGAGTGAGTTCACCCCTCCACTTT.

This clone was seen just once. The chain recombines TRBV28 with TRBJ1-1; a weak D match, TRBD1 (5 bases). Trimming removed 3 bases at V and 7 bases at J, with 12 bases between. From germline, CDR1 is MDHEN and CDR2 SYDVKM. There are 13 residues in the CDR3. The CDR3 here is CASSLEGRDEAFF. Written as DNA, the CDR3 is TGTGCCAGCAGTTTGGAGGGACGGGATGAAGCTTTCTTT.

The chain combines TRBV5-1 with TRBJ2-7; 10 bases are a match to TRBD2. Germline V lookup: CDR1 SGHRS, CDR2 YFSETQ. Unmatched junction bases numbered 4, after V lost 4 bases and J lost 0 bases. CDR3 length: 15 amino acids. The DNA of the CDR3 is TGCGCCAGCAGCGTGGGACTAGCGAGCTCCTACGAGCAGTACTTC. This sequence encodes CASSVGLASSYEQYF.

The V gene is TRBV7-8, the J gene TRBJ1-5; D is unresolved. Germline values: CDR1 SGHVS, CDR2 FQNEAQ. V lost 1 base and J 2 bases, leaving 12 bases between the germline ends. The CDR3 extends over 16 amino acids. This CDR3 is CASSLGGHGGNQPQHF. The CDR3 coding sequence is TGTGCCAGCAGCTTAGGAGGGCACGGCGGCAATCAGCCCCAGCATTTT.

In its sample, this clone was seen once. V is TRBV5-5 and J is TRBJ2-3; 9 bases fit TRBD2. V dropped 1 base and J dropped 5; count of bases not matched to a gene: 17. This CDR3 has 19 amino acids. The germline gives CDR1 SGHKS, CDR2 YYEKEE (reference sequence). The CDR3 sequence: CASSLKQYWREGLRDTQYF. The CDR3 bases are TGTGCCAGCAGCTTGAAACAGTACTGGCGGGAGGGCCTAAGAGATACGCAGTATTTT.

This chain links TRBV5-1 with TRBJ1-6, with D unresolved. Trimming stripped 0 bases from V and 9 bases from J, with 13 bases between. The germline gives CDR1 SGHRS, CDR2 YFSETQ. The CDR3 is 15 amino acids. CDR3 region: CASSLGAGATSPLHF. The CDR3 nucleotides read TGCGCCAGCAGCTTGGGCGCTGGCGCAACTTCACCCCTCCACTTT.

This clone was recorded only once. The V gene is TRBV7-2, the J gene TRBJ2-1; D is unresolved. Germline CDR1 SGHTA, CDR2 FQGNSA. The CDR3 has 17 residues. Trimming shortened V by 10 bases and J by 0 bases, and 22 bases separated the two germline ends. CDR3: CATKGPIPSSSYNEQFF. The CDR3 nucleotides are TGTGCCACCAAAGGGCCTATCCCCTCAAGCTCCTACAATGAGCAGTTCTTC.

V gene TRBV6-5 combines with J gene TRBJ2-7, with TRBD2 as a possible D gene (5 bases). From germline, CDR1 is MNHEY and CDR2 SVGAGI. With 6 bases removed from V and 3 bases from J, the gap between germline ends came to 9 bases. CDR3 length: 12 amino acids. The CDR3 sequence is CASSSAGYEQYF. CDR3 nucleotide sequence: TGTGCCAGCAGCTCGGCGGGCTACGAGCAGTACTTC.

CDR3 DNA sequence: TGTGCCAGCAGCTTAAGTCGGAGATCCTCCACAGATACGCAGTATTTT. Translation: CASSLSRRSSTDTQYF. The J gene is TRBJ2-3, the V gene TRBV7-9; D uncertain. CDR1 and CDR2 (germline): SEHNR, FQNEAQ (reference sequence). V lost 2 bases, J lost 2 bases, and 14 bases lay in between. The CDR3 totals 16 residues.

The chain has TRBV10-3 and TRBJ2-4; no clear D gene. The CDR3 is 15 residues long. V was shortened by 3 bases and J by 0 bases, with 9 bases between the two germline ends. Germline V gene data show CDR1 as ENHRY and CDR2 as SYGVKD. DNA for the CDR3: TGTGCCATCAGTGATGTCAGAGTAGCCAAAAACATTCAGTACTTC. Translation: CAISDVRVAKNIQYF.

This chain uses TRBV5-1 with TRBJ2-7; 8 bases line up with TRBD1. The V gene end was trimmed by 4 bases and the J gene end by 6 bases; junction bases not matched to a gene: 12. The germline V gene has CDR1 SGHRS and CDR2 YFSETQ. The CDR3 has 15 amino acids. CDR3 in amino acids: CASSPGTQGAIEQYF. CDR3 DNA sequence: TGCGCCAGCAGCCCGGGGACCCAGGGGGCCATCGAGCAGTACTTC.

About this clone: At the DNA level, this CDR3 is encoded by other sequences in the same sample as well. The chain couples TRBV9 to TRBJ2-3; 12 bases line up with TRBD2. Germline trimming cut 2 bases from V and 3 bases from J; bases unmatched to any gene: 7. This CDR3 spans 17 amino acids. Germline-derived CDR1 and CDR2 are SGDLS and YYNGEE. CDR3 nucleotide sequence: TGTGCCAGCAGCGTTCCTCTAGCGGGGGGGTGGACAGATACGCAGTATTTT. Its translation is CASSVPLAGGWTDTQYF.

This clone was detected a few times. The chain joins TRBV5-1 to TRBJ1-4; 8 bases map to TRBD1. The CDR3 runs to 14 residues. CDR1 and CDR2 from the germline V gene are SGHRS and YFSETQ. Losses at the gene ends were 3 bases for V and 6 bases for J; bases not matched to a gene: 4. CDR3 loop: CASSSGTGHEKLFF. CDR3 in DNA: TGCGCCAGCAGCTCGGGGACAGGCCATGAAAAACTGTTTTTT.

The rearrangement links TRBV28 to TRBJ2-5, with 8 positions matching TRBD2. The length of the CDR3 is 18 residues. V shed 5 bases and J 4 bases; nucleotides not matched to a gene: 18. Per the germline V gene, CDR1 is MDHEN and CDR2 is SYDVKM. The CDR3 loop reads CASSTPRFSGLAPETQYF. The CDR3 DNA is TGTGCCAGCAGTACCCCCCGTTTTTCCGGACTAGCCCCAGAGACCCAGTACTTC. Combining the CDR3 with reference TRBV28 and TRBJ2-5 gives the whole variable domain DVKVTQSSRYLVKRTGEKVFLECVQDMDHENMFWYRQDPGLGLRLIYFSYDVKMKEKGDIPEGYSVSREKKERFSLILESASTNQTSMYLCASSTPRFSGLAPETQYFGPGTRLLVL.

V usage is TRBV25-1 and J usage is TRBJ2-5, with TRBD2 identical over 7 bases. The V segment lost 8 bases and the J segment 4 bases; nucleotides outside the gene matches: 13. This CDR3 is built from 15 residues. Germline assignment: CDR1 MGHDK and CDR2 SYGVNS. The CDR3 here is CASLGEGSPLETQYF. CDR3 coding DNA: TGTGCCAGCCTTGGGGAGGGGTCCCCTTTAGAGACCCAGTACTTC.

The chain is built from TRBV25-1 and TRBJ2-6; D uncertain. The germline V gene encodes CDR1 MGHDK and CDR2 SYGVNS. Between the trimmed V and J ends, which lost 4 bases and 4 bases, there was a span of 5 bases. CDR3 length: 13 amino acids. CDR3 amino acids: CASSALGANVLTF. CDR3 in DNA: TGTGCCAGCAGTGCTCTGGGGGCCAACGTCCTGACTTTC.

The chain links TRBV10-3 to TRBJ2-1, with D perhaps matching TRBD2 (6 bases). The germline V and J ends were trimmed by 8 bases and 9 bases, with 20 bases remaining between them. The CDR3 is 14 residues long. CDR1 and CDR2 (germline): ENHRY, SYGVKD. The CDR3 DNA follows: TGTGCCATCCTATTGGGGGGAGACGTGGCTGAGCAGTTCTTC. It is translated as CAILLGGDVAEQFF.